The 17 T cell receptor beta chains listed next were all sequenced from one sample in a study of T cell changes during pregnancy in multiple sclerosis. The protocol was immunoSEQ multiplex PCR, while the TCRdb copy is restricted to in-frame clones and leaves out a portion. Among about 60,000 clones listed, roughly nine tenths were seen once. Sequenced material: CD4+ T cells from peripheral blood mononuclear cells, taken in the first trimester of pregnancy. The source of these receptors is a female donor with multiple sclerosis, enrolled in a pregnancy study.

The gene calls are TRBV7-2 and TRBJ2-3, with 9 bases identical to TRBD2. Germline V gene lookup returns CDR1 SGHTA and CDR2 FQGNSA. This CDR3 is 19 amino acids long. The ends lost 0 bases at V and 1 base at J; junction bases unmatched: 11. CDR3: CASSLAPVGRGGGTDTQYF. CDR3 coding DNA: TGTGCCAGCAGCTTAGCGCCGGTAGGGCGCGGGGGGGGCACAGATACGCAGTATTTT.

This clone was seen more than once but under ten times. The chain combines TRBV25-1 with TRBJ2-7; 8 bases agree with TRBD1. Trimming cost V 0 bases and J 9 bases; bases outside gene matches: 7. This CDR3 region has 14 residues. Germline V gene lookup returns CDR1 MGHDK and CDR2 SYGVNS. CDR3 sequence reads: CASSEYGTGTGQYF. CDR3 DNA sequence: TGTGCCAGCAGTGAATATGGGACCGGGACAGGGCAGTACTTC.

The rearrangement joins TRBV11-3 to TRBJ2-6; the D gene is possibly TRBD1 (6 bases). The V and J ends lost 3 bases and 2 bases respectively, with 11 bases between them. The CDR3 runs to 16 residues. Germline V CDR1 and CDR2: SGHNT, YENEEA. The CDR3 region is CASSLGEGAGANVLTF. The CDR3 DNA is TGTGCCAGCAGCTTGGGCGAGGGGGCTGGGGCCAACGTCCTGACTTTC. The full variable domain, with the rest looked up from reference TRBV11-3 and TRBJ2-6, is EAGVVQSPRYKIIEKKQPVAFWCNPISGHNTLYWYLQNLGQGPELLIRYENEEAVDDSQLPKDRFSAERLKGVDSTLKIQPAELGDSAVYLCASSLGEGAGANVLTFGAGSRLTVL.

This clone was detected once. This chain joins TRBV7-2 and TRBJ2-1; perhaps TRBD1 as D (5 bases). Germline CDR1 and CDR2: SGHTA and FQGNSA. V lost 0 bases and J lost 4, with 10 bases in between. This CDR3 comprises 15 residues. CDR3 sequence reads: CASSLAWTRYNEQFF. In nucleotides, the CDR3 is TGTGCCAGCAGCTTAGCCTGGACACGTTACAATGAGCAGTTCTTC.

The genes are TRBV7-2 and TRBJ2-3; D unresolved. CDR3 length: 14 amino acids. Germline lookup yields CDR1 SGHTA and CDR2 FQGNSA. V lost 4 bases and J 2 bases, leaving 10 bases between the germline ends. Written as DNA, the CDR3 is TGTGCCAGCAGCTCTCGACAAATCACAGATACGCAGTATTTT. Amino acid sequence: CASSSRQITDTQYF.

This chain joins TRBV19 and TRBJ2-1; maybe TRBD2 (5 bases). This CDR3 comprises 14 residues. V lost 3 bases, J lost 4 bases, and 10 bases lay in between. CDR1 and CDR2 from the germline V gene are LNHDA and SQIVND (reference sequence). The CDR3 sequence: CASSIWRAYNEQFF. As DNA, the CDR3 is TGTGCCAGTAGTATTTGGCGGGCATACAATGAGCAGTTCTTC.

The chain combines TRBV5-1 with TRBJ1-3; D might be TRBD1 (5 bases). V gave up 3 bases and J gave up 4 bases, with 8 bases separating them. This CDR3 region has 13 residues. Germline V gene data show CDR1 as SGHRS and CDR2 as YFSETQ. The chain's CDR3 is CASSSTVGNTIYF. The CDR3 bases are TGCGCCAGCAGCTCGACAGTAGGAAACACCATATATTTT.

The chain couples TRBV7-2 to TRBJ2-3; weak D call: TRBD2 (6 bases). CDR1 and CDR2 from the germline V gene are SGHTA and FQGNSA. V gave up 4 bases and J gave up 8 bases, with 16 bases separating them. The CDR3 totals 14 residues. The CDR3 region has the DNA TGTGCCAGCAGCTCCGCCGGGGGTAAGGGTACGCAGTATTTT. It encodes CASSSAGGKGTQYF.

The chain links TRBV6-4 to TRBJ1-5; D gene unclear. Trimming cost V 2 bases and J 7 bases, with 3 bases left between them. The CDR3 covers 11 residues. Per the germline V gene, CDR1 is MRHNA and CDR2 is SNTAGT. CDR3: CASSDGQPQHF. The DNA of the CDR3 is TGTGCCAGCAGTGACGGCCAGCCCCAGCATTTT.

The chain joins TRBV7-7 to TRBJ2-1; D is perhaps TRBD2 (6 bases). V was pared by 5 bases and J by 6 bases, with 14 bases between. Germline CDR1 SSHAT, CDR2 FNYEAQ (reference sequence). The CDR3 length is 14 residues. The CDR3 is CASSPGVDSNEQFF. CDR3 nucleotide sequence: TGTGCCAGCAGCCCGGGGGTGGATTCCAATGAGCAGTTCTTC.

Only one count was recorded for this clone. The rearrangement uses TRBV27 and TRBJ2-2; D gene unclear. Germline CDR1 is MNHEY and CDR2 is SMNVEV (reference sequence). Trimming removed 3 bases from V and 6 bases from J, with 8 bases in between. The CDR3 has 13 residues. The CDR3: CASSFIVSGELFF. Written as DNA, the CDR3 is TGTGCCAGCAGTTTTATAGTATCCGGGGAGCTGTTTTTT.

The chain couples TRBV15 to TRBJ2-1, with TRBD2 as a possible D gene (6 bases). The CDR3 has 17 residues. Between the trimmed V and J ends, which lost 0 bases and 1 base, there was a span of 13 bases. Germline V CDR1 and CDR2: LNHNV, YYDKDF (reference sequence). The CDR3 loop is CATSRDESGVSYNEQFF. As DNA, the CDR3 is TGTGCCACCAGCAGAGATGAATCGGGGGTGTCCTACAATGAGCAGTTCTTC.

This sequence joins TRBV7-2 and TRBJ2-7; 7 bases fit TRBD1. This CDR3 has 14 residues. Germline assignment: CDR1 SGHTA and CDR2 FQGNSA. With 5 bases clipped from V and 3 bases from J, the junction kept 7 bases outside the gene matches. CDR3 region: CASSLYRDSYEQYF. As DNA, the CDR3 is TGTGCCAGCAGCCTATATCGGGACAGCTACGAGCAGTACTTC.

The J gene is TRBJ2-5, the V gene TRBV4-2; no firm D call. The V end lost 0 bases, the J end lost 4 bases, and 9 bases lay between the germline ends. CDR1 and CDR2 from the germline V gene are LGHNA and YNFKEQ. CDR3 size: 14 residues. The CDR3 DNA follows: TGTGCCAGCAGCCAAGACTTAGACACAGAGACCCAGTACTTC. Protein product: CASSQDLDTETQYF.

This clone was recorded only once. The CDR3 DNA reads TGCGCCAGCACATTCGGACTAGCGGGGGCCCGCACGTCCTACGAGCAGTACTTC. It yields the protein CASTFGLAGARTSYEQYF. The rearrangement uses TRBV4-1 and TRBJ2-7, with TRBD2 matching 13 bases. Trimming at V came to 7 bases and at J to 1 base, leaving 13 bases not matched to a gene. The germline gives CDR1 MGHRA, CDR2 YSYEKL. There are 18 residues in the CDR3.

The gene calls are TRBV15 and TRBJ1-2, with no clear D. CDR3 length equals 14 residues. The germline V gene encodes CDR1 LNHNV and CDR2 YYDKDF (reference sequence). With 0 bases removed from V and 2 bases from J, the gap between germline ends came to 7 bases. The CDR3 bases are TGTGCCACCAGCAGAGATTACCAGAACTATGGCTACACCTTC. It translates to CATSRDYQNYGYTF.

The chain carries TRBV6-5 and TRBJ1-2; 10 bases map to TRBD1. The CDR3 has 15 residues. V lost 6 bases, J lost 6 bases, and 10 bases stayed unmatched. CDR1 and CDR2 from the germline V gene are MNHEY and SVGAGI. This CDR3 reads CASSLWGQGMDGYTF. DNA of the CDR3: TGTGCCAGCAGCCTTTGGGGACAGGGGATGGATGGCTACACCTTC.